The 25 T cell receptor beta chains in this list originate from one sample, sequenced in a study of Ad26.COV2.S vaccination and SARS-CoV-2 variants. Documented treatment: some 20 received Ad26.COV2.S at low or high dose, single or two shots; roughly 5 received placebo; per-sample allocation not given. Sampling was done on day 63 after the first vaccine or placebo injection. Clones were read by immunoSEQ multiplex PCR, and TCRdb kept only the in-frame ones, dropping some. Of about 450,000 clones listed, roughly 87% are singletons. Sequenced here: peripheral blood, sampled in a trial of Ad26.COV2.S vaccine versus placebo. Source of these receptors: a person aged 18 to 65 who received the Ad26.COV2.S COVID-19 vaccine or a placebo.

The V and J genes are TRBV19 and TRBJ2-7, with 7 bases matching TRBD2. V lost 2 bases, J lost 3 bases, and 7 bases stayed unmatched. This CDR3 comprises 15 residues. Germline-derived CDR1 and CDR2 are LNHDA and SQIVND (reference sequence). The CDR3 is CASSIMWGGFYEQYF. The CDR3 DNA reads as TGTGCCAGTAGTATAATGTGGGGAGGGTTCTACGAGCAGTACTTC.

The V gene is TRBV5-4, the J gene TRBJ2-1; D is unclear. The CDR3 extends over 14 amino acids. Trimming left V 0 bases short and J 1 base short, with 5 bases between. Germline lookup yields CDR1 SGHNT and CDR2 YYREEE (reference sequence). The CDR3 DNA reads as TGTGCCAGCAGCTTGGGTCTGTCCTACAATGAGCAGTTCTTC. Amino acids: CASSLGLSYNEQFF.

The gene calls are TRBV9 and TRBJ2-1; D may be TRBD2 (6 bases). CDR1 is SGDLS and CDR2 is YYNGEE in the germline V gene. The germline V and J ends were trimmed by 3 bases and 4 bases, with 14 bases remaining between them. This CDR3 region has 15 residues. The CDR3: CASSARGGKYNEQFF. DNA of the CDR3: TGTGCCAGCAGCGCGCGGGGCGGGAAGTACAATGAGCAGTTCTTC.

The chain links TRBV7-8 to TRBJ2-1, with TRBD2 identical over 14 bases. V lost 5 bases to trimming and J lost 7 bases; unmatched junction nucleotides: 16. This CDR3 spans 19 amino acids. From germline, CDR1 is SGHVS and CDR2 FQNEAQ. CDR3 amino acids: CASSPQTSGGAGKRNEQFF. Written as DNA, the CDR3 is TGTGCCAGCAGCCCCCAGACTAGCGGGGGGGCCGGCAAGAGGAATGAGCAGTTCTTC.

This clone was recorded once. The V gene is TRBV4-2, the J gene TRBJ2-1; 8 positions agree with TRBD2. This CDR3 has 15 residues. With V trimmed by 1 base and J by 6 bases, 5 bases remained unmatched. Germline lookup yields CDR1 LGHNA and CDR2 YNFKEQ. The CDR3: CASSQVSGSPNEQFF. CDR3 sequence (DNA): TGTGCCAGCAGCCAAGTGAGCGGGAGCCCCAATGAGCAGTTCTTC.

V usage is TRBV7-9 and J usage is TRBJ2-1, with 9 bases aligning to TRBD2. CDR3 length: 14 residues. With V trimmed by 2 bases and J by 5 bases, 1 base remained unmatched. Germline CDR1 SEHNR, CDR2 FQNEAQ (reference sequence). CDR3 bases: TGTGCCAGCAGCTTAAGGACTAGCGACAATGAGCAGTTCTTC. Its translation: CASSLRTSDNEQFF.

Worth noting for this clone: An end of the junction does not agree with germline; a read error may underlie this. The chain uses TRBV7-2 and TRBJ2-1; 10 positions agree with TRBD1. CDR1 and CDR2 from the germline V gene are SGHTA and FQGNSA. CDR3 length: 16 residues. The CDR3 loop reads CASRLAPGQGFGEQFF. Here the CDR3 DNA reads TGTGCCAGCAGGTTAGCCCCGGGACAGGGGTTTGGTGAGCAGTTCTTC.

The chain combines TRBV7-8 with TRBJ2-5, with unresolved D. This CDR3 contains 15 residues. V was trimmed by 5 bases and J by 2 bases, leaving 15 bases between them. The germline V gene has CDR1 SGHVS and CDR2 FQNEAQ. The CDR3 sequence is CASSAGSALQETQYF. The DNA for the CDR3 is TGTGCCAGCAGCGCCGGGTCGGCACTTCAAGAGACCCAGTACTTC.

The chain couples TRBV28 to TRBJ1-1; no definite D call. The CDR3 totals 13 residues. The germline V and J ends were trimmed by 7 bases and 2 bases, with 11 bases remaining between them. Germline values: CDR1 MDHEN, CDR2 SYDVKM. For the CDR3, the DNA is TGTGCCAGCACCCCGGTCCCAAACACTGAAGCTTTCTTT. Amino acid sequence: CASTPVPNTEAFF. Complete variable domain (other parts from reference TRBV28 and TRBJ1-1): DVKVTQSSRYLVKRTGEKVFLECVQDMDHENMFWYRQDPGLGLRLIYFSYDVKMKEKGDIPEGYSVSREKKERFSLILESASTNQTSMYLCASTPVPNTEAFFGQGTRLTVV.

The rearrangement uses TRBV29-1 and TRBJ1-3; D unresolved. Trimming stripped 4 bases from V and 2 bases from J, with 12 bases between. Germline CDR1 SQVTM, CDR2 ANQGSEA. CDR3 length: 14 residues. This CDR3 reads CSVAMPRAGNTIYF. The CDR3 DNA reads as TGCAGCGTTGCGATGCCTAGAGCTGGAAACACCATATATTTT.

This clone was counted a few times. This chain links TRBV10-3 with TRBJ1-2; D possibly corresponds to TRBD1 (6 bases). In germline, CDR1 is ENHRY, CDR2 SYGVKD. V shed 6 bases and J shed 3 bases, with 11 bases lying between them. CDR3 length: 13 residues. CDR3 protein: CAISLGGDYGYTF. CDR3 nucleotides: TGTGCCATCAGCTTAGGGGGGGACTATGGCTACACCTTC.

This clone has more than one count but fewer than ten. The chain employs TRBV2 and TRBJ1-5, with TRBD1 matching over 9 bases. Germline trimming cut 6 bases from V and 2 bases from J; bases unmatched to any gene: 14. The CDR3 extends over 18 amino acids. Germline CDR1 is SNHLY and CDR2 is FYNNEI. CDR3 nucleotide sequence: TGTGCCAGCAGCGGGACAGGGTCCGGCGGATACCGCAATCAGCCCCAGCATTTT. Its translation is CASSGTGSGGYRNQPQHF.

The rearrangement joins TRBV5-6 to TRBJ2-1; D tentatively fits TRBD1 or TRBD2 (5 bases each). Deletions cut 2 bases from V and 8 bases from J, with 14 bases between. The germline V gene encodes CDR1 SGHDT and CDR2 YYEEEE. The CDR3 contains 14 residues. CDR3 coding DNA: TGTGCCAGCAGCTTTGGGGAGTTAGGGGATGAGCAGTTCTTC. Protein: CASSFGELGDEQFF.

The V call is TRBV27, the J call TRBJ2-3, with unresolved D. The CDR3 is 14 amino acids. CDR1 MNHEY and CDR2 SMNVEV come from the germline V gene (reference sequence). Trimming removed 6 bases from V and 2 bases from J, with 12 bases in between. The CDR3: CASRFYRYTDTQYF. DNA for the CDR3: TGTGCCAGCAGATTTTACAGATACACAGATACGCAGTATTTT.

The V call is TRBV20-1, the J call TRBJ1-2; D gene ambiguous. The CDR3 sequence is 12 residues long. The V end lost 3 bases, the J end lost 4 bases, and 9 bases lay between the germline ends. The germline V gene encodes CDR1 DFQATT and CDR2 SNEGSKA (reference sequence). As DNA, the CDR3 is TGCAGTGCTAGTGGGAACCTCTATGGCTACACCTTC. It codes for CSASGNLYGYTF.

The chain links TRBV24-1 to TRBJ2-3; D may be TRBD2 (5 bases). V gave up 2 bases and J gave up 0 bases, with 8 bases separating them. Germline V gene data show CDR1 as KGHDR and CDR2 as SFDVKD. This CDR3 has 15 amino acids. The CDR3 DNA sequence: TGTGCCACCAGTGATTCGCCTAGCAGCACAGATACGCAGTATTTT. Protein: CATSDSPSSTDTQYF.

This chain joins TRBV20-1 and TRBJ2-7, with D possibly being TRBD2 (5 bases). CDR1 and CDR2 from the germline V gene are DFQATT and SNEGSKA (reference sequence). CDR3 size: 13 residues. The V end was cut by 3 bases, the J end by 5 bases, with 14 bases between. The CDR3 region is CSASTLAIDEQYV. DNA for the CDR3: TGCAGTGCTAGTACTCTAGCCATAGACGAGCAGTACGTC.

The V and J genes are TRBV29-1 and TRBJ1-4; a weak D match, TRBD1 (5 bases). This CDR3 is built from 15 residues. The germline gives CDR1 SQVTM, CDR2 ANQGSEA. Trimming stripped 4 bases from V and 8 bases from J, with 20 bases between. DNA of the CDR3: TGCAGCGTTGGAACCTGGGAGGGGTCAGGGGAAAAACTGTTTTTT. It encodes CSVGTWEGSGEKLFF.

J is TRBJ1-6 and V is TRBV27; D possibly corresponds to TRBD1 (5 bases). The germline V gene encodes CDR1 MNHEY and CDR2 SMNVEV (reference sequence). Trimming removed 2 bases from V and 1 base from J, with 12 bases in between. This CDR3 contains 17 residues. The CDR3 is CASSLGRARSYNSPLHF. CDR3 coding DNA: TGTGCCAGCAGTTTAGGCAGGGCGCGTTCCTATAATTCACCCCTCCACTTT.

The chain employs TRBV19 and TRBJ1-5; D might be TRBD1 (6 bases). Germline V CDR1 and CDR2: LNHDA, SQIVND (reference sequence). The CDR3 covers 13 residues. Trimming removed 4 bases from V and 6 bases from J, with 10 bases in between. The CDR3 nucleotides are TGTGCCAGTAGTACTCGGGGGGCTCAGCCCCAGCATTTT. This sequence encodes CASSTRGAQPQHF.

The chain combines TRBV4-2 with TRBJ1-1; no definite D call. V lost 4 bases, J lost 2 bases, and 5 bases lay in between. Germline assignment: CDR1 LGHNA and CDR2 YNFKEQ. The CDR3 runs to 12 residues. CDR3 in amino acids: CASSRVNTEAFF. CDR3 sequence (DNA): TGTGCCAGCAGCCGAGTTAACACTGAAGCTTTCTTT.

This clone has a single count. The J gene is TRBJ2-3, the V gene TRBV7-2; 10 positions agree with TRBD2. V shed 5 bases and J 7 bases; nucleotides not matched to a gene: 6. Germline lookup yields CDR1 SGHTA and CDR2 FQGNSA. The CDR3 sequence is 14 residues long. CDR3 amino acids: CASSERGGRNTQYF. In nucleotides, the CDR3 is TGTGCCAGCAGCGAGCGGGGGGGCAGGAATACGCAGTATTTT.

V and J are TRBV28 and TRBJ2-5, with 7 bases aligning to TRBD2. Germline assignment: CDR1 MDHEN and CDR2 SYDVKM. V lost 2 bases, J lost 4 bases, and 10 bases stayed unmatched. The CDR3 covers 16 residues. CDR3 in DNA: TGTGCCAGCAGTTTAGGTTTTCGGGGGGTGGGAGAGACCCAGTACTTC. Translated: CASSLGFRGVGETQYF.

The rearrangement joins TRBV19 to TRBJ1-5; tentative D call: TRBD1 (6 bases). V was shortened by 10 bases and J by 1 base, with 20 bases between the two germline ends. The germline V gene has CDR1 LNHDA and CDR2 SQIVND (reference sequence). This CDR3 region has 16 residues. CDR3 amino acids: CATLPRGRGSNQPQHF. The CDR3 nucleotides read TGTGCCACTCTCCCTAGAGGCAGGGGAAGCAATCAGCCCCAGCATTTT.

The chain is built from TRBV11-3 and TRBJ2-1; 9 positions agree with TRBD1. The CDR3 is 14 amino acids. V was clipped by 8 bases and J by 3 bases; unmatched bases: 5. Germline-derived CDR1 and CDR2 are SGHNT and YENEEA. The CDR3: CASGPGQGYNEQFF. CDR3 bases: TGTGCCAGCGGACCGGGACAGGGCTACAATGAGCAGTTCTTC. The full variable domain, rest sourced from reference TRBV11-3 and TRBJ2-1, is EAGVVQSPRYKIIEKKQPVAFWCNPISGHNTLYWYLQNLGQGPELLIRYENEEAVDDSQLPKDRFSAERLKGVDSTLKIQPAELGDSAVYLCASGPGQGYNEQFFGPGTRLTVL.